The text below deals with one TCR beta chain. The data belong to a study of blood T cell repertoires in COVID-19. Overall study context: The samples span acute and convalescent COVID-19 from the United States, Italy and Spain.

Profiled with immunoSEQ multiplex PCR; TCRdb holds only in-frame clones, not every one. The sample includes 300,000 to 400,000 clones, 65% to 90% of them seen just once. The CDR3 is made up of 12 amino acids. The V and J ends lost 4 bases and 6 bases respectively, with 11 bases between them. Germline V gene data show CDR1 as SGDLS and CDR2 as YYNGEE. This chain connects TRBV9 to TRBJ2-7; D perhaps matches TRBD1 (6 bases). This sequence was found in a human donor in a cohort sampled during active COVID-19. The sequencing sample was made of peripheral blood. CDR3 sequence reads: CASSPIGGEQYF. In DNA, the CDR3 is TGTGCCAGCAGCCCAATAGGGGGCGAGCAGTACTTC.